The 27 T cell receptor beta chains given below trace back to one sample, sequenced in a study of monozygotic twins with inflammatory bowel disease. TCRdb re-called the 5' RACE reads and gives one entry per CDR3 protein, without DNA. Its table lists 400,000 or so distinct CDR3 sequences. Sequencing was carried out using blood. The receptors shown here come from a human donor with ulcerative colitis or Crohn's disease, or a healthy co-twin of an affected twin (not recorded which).

This chain uses TRBV4-1 with TRBJ2-5; TCRdb designates TRBD2, a call that cannot be tested without DNA. The length of the CDR3 is 15 residues. The germline CDR1 and CDR2 sequences are MGHRA and YSYEKL. CDR3 loop: CASSQEARPGETQYF.

The CDR3 here is CASSSPLGGGNEQYF. The chain recombines TRBV5-1 with TRBJ2-7; TCRdb reports TRBD1, a call that lacks DNA to check it against. Germline CDR1 is SGHRS and CDR2 is YFSETQ. The CDR3 is 15 amino acids. Full variable domain (outside the CDR3, taken from reference TRBV5-1 and TRBJ2-7): KAGVTQTPRYLIKTRGQQVTLSCSPISGHRSVSWYQQTPGQGLQFLFEYFSETQRNKGNFPGRFSGRQFSNSRSEMNVSTLELGDSALYLCASSSPLGGGNEQYFGPGTRLTVT.

The chain uses TRBV6-1 and TRBJ1-1. This CDR3 has 14 residues. CDR1 is MNHNS and CDR2 is SASEGT in the germline V gene. This chain's CDR3 is CASKGEGGRTEAFF.

The rearrangement joins TRBV29-1 to TRBJ2-7. CDR1 and CDR2 from the germline V gene are SQVTM and ANQGSEA. This CDR3 spans 11 amino acids. The CDR3 sequence: CSVDNSYEQYF.

The rearrangement links TRBV18 to TRBJ1-2. There are 13 residues in the CDR3. In germline, CDR1 is KGHSH, CDR2 LQKENI. This chain's CDR3 is CASSPSRDYGYTF.

The chain recombines TRBV29-1 with TRBJ2-7. CDR1 SQVTM and CDR2 ANQGSEA come from the germline V gene. The CDR3 totals 12 residues. The chain's CDR3 is CSVVGGAYEQYF.

CDR3 protein: CSAREGTDPGAEAFF. The chain recombines TRBV20-1 with TRBJ1-1; TCRdb's assignment of TRBD1 cannot be checked, as there is no DNA. This CDR3 region has 15 residues. CDR1 and CDR2 (germline): DFQATT, SNEGSKA (reference sequence).

V and J are TRBV19 and TRBJ1-1. The CDR3 has 15 amino acids. Germline-derived CDR1 and CDR2 are LNHDA and SQIVND (reference sequence). CDR3 sequence reads: CASSLLKPQSTEAFF. The whole variable domain, filled in from reference TRBV19 and TRBJ1-1, reads DGGITQSPKYLFRKEGQNVTLSCEQNLNHDAMYWYRQDPGQGLRLIYYSQIVNDFQKGDIAEGYSVSREKKESFPLTVTSAQKNPTAFYLCASSLLKPQSTEAFFGQGTRLTVV.

This chain links TRBV6-2 or TRBV6-3 with TRBJ2-2; TCRdb names TRBD1, which stays unverified in the absence of DNA. The CDR3 extends over 14 amino acids. Germline-derived CDR1 and CDR2 are MNHEY and SVGEGT. The CDR3 loop is CASSTQGNTGELFF.

The chain carries TRBV14 and TRBJ1-2. CDR1 and CDR2 from the germline V gene are SGHDN and FVKESK. The CDR3 sequence is 13 residues long. CDR3 amino acids: CASSQAEGHGYTF.

This rearrangement joins TRBV16 to TRBJ2-1; TCRdb outputs TRBD2, but without DNA this stays unchecked. The CDR3 extends over 13 amino acids. CDR1 and CDR2 (germline): KGHSY, FQNENV. The CDR3 is CASSHGMGYEQFF. Drawing the rest from reference TRBV16 and TRBJ2-1, the complete variable domain is GEEVAQTPKHLVRGEGQKAKLYCAPIKGHSYVFWYQQVLKNEFKFLISFQNENVFDETGMPKERFSAKCLPNSPCSLEIQATKLEDSAVYFCASSHGMGYEQFFGPGTRLTVL.

The chain carries TRBV9 and TRBJ1-5. Looked up from germline, CDR1 is SGDLS and CDR2 is YYNGEE. The CDR3 loop spans 13 amino acids. The CDR3 loop is CASSVNGFGPQHF.

This chain uses TRBV19 with TRBJ1-6; as DNA is missing, the TRBD1 call by TCRdb cannot be tested. The CDR3 length is 16 residues. The V gene's germline CDR1 is LNHDA and CDR2 SQIVND (reference sequence). CDR3 sequence reads: CASSMVRDRRNSPLHF.

The CDR3 loop is CASSILSNTPQHF. The J gene is TRBJ1-5, the V gene TRBV19. There are 13 residues in the CDR3. Germline V gene data show CDR1 as LNHDA and CDR2 as SQIVND (reference sequence). The entire variable domain, with the rest obtained from reference TRBV19 and TRBJ1-5, is as follows: DGGITQSPKYLFRKEGQNVTLSCEQNLNHDAMYWYRQDPGQGLRLIYYSQIVNDFQKGDIAEGYSVSREKKESFPLTVTSAQKNPTAFYLCASSILSNTPQHFGDGTRLSIL.

The chain couples TRBV20-1 to TRBJ2-7; TCRdb lists TRBD1, though no DNA is available to test this call. The CDR3 is 14 residues long. Germline-derived CDR1 and CDR2 are DFQATT and SNEGSKA (reference sequence). The CDR3 region is CSAIGAGGAYEQYF.

The rearrangement joins TRBV10-3 to TRBJ2-5; without DNA, the TCRdb call of TRBD1 cannot be checked. CDR3 length: 13 amino acids. CDR1 ENHRY and CDR2 SYGVKD come from the germline V gene. The CDR3 sequence: CAISQGAQETQYF.

The J gene is TRBJ1-5, the V gene TRBV6-6. This CDR3 region has 14 residues. Germline V gene lookup returns CDR1 MNHNY and CDR2 SVGAGI (reference sequence). The CDR3 loop is CASTSPVGGQPQHF.

The rearrangement links TRBV28 to TRBJ2-5. CDR1 MDHEN and CDR2 SYDVKM come from the germline V gene. The CDR3 extends over 12 amino acids. The CDR3 loop is CASSRVQETQYF. Together with reference TRBV28 and TRBJ2-5, the CDR3 gives the full variable domain: DVKVTQSSRYLVKRTGEKVFLECVQDMDHENMFWYRQDPGLGLRLIYFSYDVKMKEKGDIPEGYSVSREKKERFSLILESASTNQTSMYLCASSRVQETQYFGPGTRLLVL.

V usage is TRBV12-3 or TRBV12-4 and J usage is TRBJ2-5; TCRdb's assignment of TRBD2 cannot be checked, as there is no DNA. The CDR3 is made up of 15 amino acids. CDR3 region: CASSSTGLAGETQYF.

The CDR3 sequence: CASSSDRAVGEKLFF. The chain combines TRBV7-9 with TRBJ1-4; TCRdb's D call, TRBD1, is unchecked because there is no DNA. The CDR3 loop spans 15 amino acids. The germline gives CDR1 SEHNR, CDR2 FQNEAQ (reference sequence).

V usage is TRBV28 and J usage is TRBJ1-3. CDR3 size: 12 residues. Germline values: CDR1 MDHEN, CDR2 SYDVKM. The CDR3 protein is CASSVQGNTIYF.

J is TRBJ2-5 and V is TRBV5-6; TCRdb's D call of TRBD1 is untestable without DNA. The CDR3 runs 15 residues. The germline V gene has CDR1 SGHDT and CDR2 YYEEEE. The CDR3 spells CASSLGQGLQETQYF.

The V and J genes are TRBV6-5 and TRBJ2-2; TCRdb proposes TRBD1, but this gene call is untestable without DNA. This CDR3 spans 16 amino acids. Germline assignment: CDR1 MNHEY and CDR2 SVGAGI. CDR3 protein: CASSLGLTGGAGELFF.

This sequence joins TRBV28 and TRBJ2-5. Germline lookup yields CDR1 MDHEN and CDR2 SYDVKM. The CDR3 covers 14 residues. The CDR3 region is CASSLPPFQETQYF.

This chain joins TRBV18 and TRBJ2-7; TCRdb names TRBD1, which stays unverified in the absence of DNA. CDR3 length equals 15 residues. Germline V lookup: CDR1 KGHSH, CDR2 LQKENI. CDR3 amino acids: CASSPPDRASYEQYF.

This chain's CDR3 is CASRPGQGVAYEQYF. This chain uses TRBV27 with TRBJ2-7; the D call from TCRdb, TRBD1, cannot be confirmed without DNA. This CDR3 is 15 amino acids long. Germline loops: CDR1 MNHEY, CDR2 SMNVEV (reference sequence).

This chain connects TRBV29-1 to TRBJ1-5; the D call from TCRdb, TRBD1, cannot be confirmed without DNA. The germline CDR1 and CDR2 sequences are SQVTM and ANQGSEA. The CDR3 length is 13 residues. CDR3 loop: CSVQGDGNQPQHF. The whole variable domain, remainder taken from reference TRBV29-1 and TRBJ1-5, is SAVISQKPSRDICQRGTSLTIQCQVDSQVTMMFWYRQQPGQSLTLIATANQGSEATYESGFVIDKFPISRPNLTFSTLTVSNMSPEDSSIYLCSVQGDGNQPQHFGDGTRLSIL.